This T cell receptor (beta chain) was identified during a study of shared clonotypes between healthy human individuals. Healthy adults negative for HIV, lacking recent acute infections or vaccinations, served as donors. The repertoire was sequenced with immunoSEQ multiplex PCR; TCRdb's copy has only in-frame clones and lacks some. The sample shows about 1.1 million clones, approximately 80% of them seen only once. This clone has a single count. The junction does not match germline at one end; this may be a read error. This TCR derives from a man aged 18 to 30 in good health. Some clones in this sample may be carry-over from other donors' samples. The sample comprised memory CD4+ T cells from PBMCs. The subset here: CD45RA-negative fraction.

The DNA for the CDR3 is TGCGCCAGCAGGTTGGAATTGTTAGATTCACCCCTCCACTTT. It is translated as CASRLELLDSPLHF. The chain employs TRBV5-1 and TRBJ1-6; D is ambiguous. The germline gives CDR1 SGHRS, CDR2 YFSETQ. CDR3 length: 14 amino acids.